Each of the 27 T cell receptor beta chains below was sequenced from the same sample in a study of T cell responses to AZD1222 COVID-19 vaccine. Measured with immunoSEQ multiplex PCR; TCRdb has only the in-frame clones, and not every one. The sample yields more than 100,000 clones, more than 85% seen once. The input for sequencing was peripheral blood, taken 28 days after the second AZD1222 dose. Every receptor here comes from an adult who received the AZD1222 COVID-19 vaccine.

The V call is TRBV27, the J call TRBJ2-7, with TRBD1 as a possible D gene (6 bases). The CDR3 has 14 residues. V lost 5 bases to trimming and J lost 0 bases, with 11 bases between them. Germline V lookup: CDR1 MNHEY, CDR2 SMNVEV (reference sequence). CDR3 DNA: TGTGCCAGCAGTATAGGGACAAGCTCCTACGAGCAGTACTTC. Its translation: CASSIGTSSYEQYF.

This clone was picked up one time. The V gene is TRBV28, the J gene TRBJ1-5; TRBD1 matches 7 bases. With 5 bases clipped from V and 1 base from J, the junction kept 5 bases outside the gene matches. From germline, CDR1 is MDHEN and CDR2 SYDVKM. This CDR3 spans 15 amino acids. The CDR3, as DNA: TGTGCCAGCAGTCGTTACAGGGGCAGCAATCAGCCCCAGCATTTT. It translates to CASSRYRGSNQPQHF.

The V call is TRBV29-1, the J call TRBJ1-1; D uncertain. This CDR3 spans 12 amino acids. Per germline, CDR1 SQVTM and CDR2 ANQGSEA. V lost 8 bases and J 0 bases, leaving 10 bases between the germline ends. The DNA of the CDR3 is TGCAGCACGGAAGGGATGAACACTGAAGCTTTCTTT. Translating it yields CSTEGMNTEAFF.

The chain carries TRBV7-2 and TRBJ2-7; TRBD1 might be the D (5 bases). The CDR3 consists of 17 residues. The germline CDR1 and CDR2 sequences are SGHTA and FQGNSA. V lost 0 bases and J 0 bases, leaving 15 bases between the germline ends. CDR3 amino acids: CASSLAVGGQSSYEQYF. CDR3 coding DNA: TGTGCCAGCAGCTTAGCGGTAGGCGGACAAAGCTCCTACGAGCAGTACTTC.

This sequence joins TRBV28 and TRBJ1-5; 8 bases agree with TRBD1. The germline V gene encodes CDR1 MDHEN and CDR2 SYDVKM. The length of the CDR3 is 14 residues. Trimming cost V 4 bases and J 5 bases; bases outside gene matches: 4. CDR3 DNA sequence: TGTGCCAGCAGTTCGGGACAGGACTATCAGCCCCAGCATTTT. The encoded protein is CASSSGQDYQPQHF.

V usage is TRBV6-2 or TRBV6-3 and J usage is TRBJ1-1, with D tentatively TRBD1 (6 bases). This CDR3 comprises 14 residues. V was cut by 5 bases and J by 7 bases, with 17 bases left in between. Germline CDR1 and CDR2: MNHEY and SVGEGT. The CDR3: CASSATYRESEAFF. The DNA of the CDR3 is TGTGCCAGCAGTGCCACGTACAGGGAAAGTGAAGCTTTCTTT.

CDR3 region: CASSQSAGELFF. The CDR3 coding sequence is TGTGCCAGCAGCCAAAGTGCCGGGGAGCTGTTTTTT. The V gene is TRBV3-1 (or the pseudogene TRBV3-2), the J gene TRBJ2-2; D unresolved. Germline lookup yields CDR1 LGHDT and CDR2 YNNKEL (reference sequence). There are 12 residues in the CDR3. V was pared by 2 bases and J by 6 bases, with 4 bases between.

The rearrangement links TRBV12-5 to TRBJ1-1; D ambiguous. V was pared by 7 bases and J by 1 base, with 10 bases between. The V gene's germline CDR1 is LGHNT and CDR2 FRNRAP. This CDR3 is 13 amino acids long. The CDR3 loop is CASEPGKNTEAFF. CDR3 nucleotides: TGTGCTAGTGAACCAGGAAAGAACACTGAAGCTTTCTTT.

This clone occurred once. The rearrangement links TRBV19 to TRBJ1-4, with D possibly being TRBD1 (5 bases). The CDR3 runs to 14 residues. Germline CDR1 reads LNHDA; CDR2 reads SQIVND (reference sequence). The germline V and J ends were trimmed by 7 bases and 7 bases, with 16 bases remaining between them. The CDR3 nucleotides are TGTGCCAGTAAATACGTGGGGGTTTCTGAAAAACTGTTTTTT. Amino acid sequence: CASKYVGVSEKLFF.

The V and J genes are TRBV4-2 and TRBJ2-2; perhaps TRBD1 as D (6 bases). Germline V CDR1 and CDR2: LGHNA, YNFKEQ. The CDR3 loop spans 15 amino acids. Between the trimmed V and J ends, which lost 4 bases and 6 bases, there was a span of 15 bases. The CDR3 DNA sequence: TGTGCCAGCAGCCCTACAGGGAGTGAGGCCGGGGAGCTGTTTTTT. This sequence encodes CASSPTGSEAGELFF.

CDR3 loop: CASSFSSTGELFF. As DNA, the CDR3 is TGTGCCAGCAGTTTTAGCTCAACCGGGGAGCTGTTTTTT. The chain carries TRBV7-3 and TRBJ2-2; D is ambiguous. V was pared by 6 bases and J by 5 bases, with 10 bases between. The CDR3 runs 13 residues. Germline V lookup: CDR1 SGHTA, CDR2 FQGTGA. The variable domain in full, completed from reference TRBV7-3 and TRBJ2-2, reads GAGVSQTPSNKVTEKGKYVELRCDPISGHTALYWYRQSLGQGPEFLIYFQGTGAADDSGLPNDRFFAVRPEGSVSTLKIQRTERGDSAVYLCASSFSSTGELFFGEGSRLTVL.

This clone was recorded once. The chain combines TRBV5-8 with TRBJ2-3; D is unclear. Trimming took off 3 bases at V and 2 bases at J, with 10 bases between the two ends. The CDR3 length is 14 residues. CDR1 and CDR2 (germline): SGHTS, YDEGEE. Written as DNA, the CDR3 is TGTGCCAGCAGCTCGGAGACGGCCACAGATACGCAGTATTTT. This sequence encodes CASSSETATDTQYF.

The V gene is TRBV20-1, the J gene TRBJ2-3; TRBD2 agrees at 9 bases. V shed 3 bases and J 0 bases; nucleotides not matched to a gene: 7. In germline, CDR1 is DFQATT, CDR2 SNEGSKA (reference sequence). CDR3 size: 16 residues. The DNA of the CDR3 is TGCAGTGCTAGTGTTGGTAGCGGGGGCAGCACAGATACGCAGTATTTT. Its protein is CSASVGSGGSTDTQYF.

This chain links TRBV28 with TRBJ2-4; the D gene could be TRBD1 or TRBD2 (5 bases each). This CDR3 has 15 residues. Trimming removed 10 bases at V and 6 bases at J, with 22 bases between. From germline, CDR1 is MDHEN and CDR2 SYDVKM. The CDR3 sequence is CAIMEAGTNLNIQYF. The CDR3 region has the DNA TGTGCCATTATGGAAGCCGGGACCAATCTAAACATTCAGTACTTC.

V and J are TRBV11-2 and TRBJ2-1; tentatively, D is TRBD1 or TRBD2 (6 bases each). The CDR3 runs 16 residues. V shed 4 bases and J shed 7 bases, with 20 bases lying between them. CDR1 and CDR2 (germline): SGHAT, FQNNGV. The CDR3 sequence is CASSSVGGRGVNEQFF. In DNA form, the CDR3 reads TGTGCCAGCAGCTCCGTGGGGGGCAGGGGCGTAAATGAGCAGTTCTTC.

In this sample, this clone turned up a few times. The chain employs TRBV4-1 and TRBJ1-1; no reliable D call. The CDR3 runs 14 residues. Germline V gene lookup returns CDR1 MGHRA and CDR2 YSYEKL. V lost 0 bases, J lost 3 bases, and 8 bases lay in between. Written as DNA, the CDR3 is TGCGCCAGCAGCCAAGATCGTGTGGACACTGAAGCTTTCTTT. Translation: CASSQDRVDTEAFF.

This chain connects TRBV27 to TRBJ2-2, with TRBD2 matching 13 bases. Germline lookup yields CDR1 MNHEY and CDR2 SMNVEV (reference sequence). This CDR3 spans 14 amino acids. With V trimmed by 7 bases and J by 8 bases, 4 bases remained unmatched. The CDR3, as DNA: TGTGCCAGCAAGGGGACTAGCGGGAAAGGGGAGCTGTTTTTT. Translation: CASKGTSGKGELFF.

CDR3 amino acids: CASSLRHGTLASSTRNTIYF. As DNA, the CDR3 is TGTGCCAGCAGCTTGCGCCACGGGACGCTTGCGTCCAGCACCCGAAACACCATATATTTT. J is TRBJ1-3 and V is TRBV5-5, with a possible D match to TRBD1 (5 bases). Germline CDR1 reads SGHKS; CDR2 reads YYEKEE (reference sequence). CDR3 length: 20 amino acids. V was trimmed by 1 base and J by 5 bases, leaving 28 bases between them.

V usage is TRBV7-9 and J usage is TRBJ1-1; D may be TRBD1 (6 bases). Trimming left V 2 bases short and J 5 bases short, with 15 bases between. The V gene's germline CDR1 is SEHNR and CDR2 FQNEAQ (reference sequence). The CDR3 sequence is 15 residues long. The CDR3 protein is CASSLPARGKTEAFF. The CDR3 DNA follows: TGTGCCAGCAGCTTACCGGCCAGGGGCAAGACTGAAGCTTTCTTT.

The V gene is TRBV5-1, the J gene TRBJ2-7; 7 bases fit TRBD1. The germline V gene encodes CDR1 SGHRS and CDR2 YFSETQ. With 0 bases clipped from V and 7 bases from J, the junction kept 10 bases outside the gene matches. The CDR3 is made up of 15 amino acids. Here the CDR3 reads CASSLGQGYNREQYF. Here the CDR3 DNA reads TGCGCCAGCAGCTTGGGACAGGGCTATAATAGAGAGCAGTACTTC.

The rearrangement links TRBV6-5 to TRBJ2-5; D tentatively reads TRBD1 or TRBD2 (6 bases each). The CDR3 totals 12 residues. V was trimmed by 8 bases and J by 4 bases, leaving 11 bases between them. Germline CDR1 reads MNHEY; CDR2 reads SVGAGI. The CDR3 DNA sequence: TGTGCCAGCTCCGGGGGCGCAGAGACCCAGTACTTC. Amino acids: CASSGGAETQYF.

Here the CDR3 DNA reads TGTGCCAGCAGCAATCGCTTTAGCGGGGGGCCTCCAGATACGCAGTATTTT. This encodes CASSNRFSGGPPDTQYF. The chain links TRBV21-1 to TRBJ2-3; the table calls TRBD2, which could not be checked here. TRBV21-1 is shown as a pseudogene. The CDR3 sequence is 17 residues long.

The V gene is TRBV6-5, the J gene TRBJ1-2; TRBD1 matches at 7 bases. The CDR3 has 12 residues. The V gene's germline CDR1 is MNHEY and CDR2 SVGAGI. J was trimmed by 5 bases and V by 6 bases; bases with no gene match: 3. The CDR3 reads CASRKGQYGYTF. In DNA, the CDR3 is TGTGCCAGCAGAAAGGGACAGTATGGCTACACCTTC.

The chain uses TRBV5-6 and TRBJ2-3; no clear D gene. The germline CDR1 and CDR2 sequences are SGHDT and YYEEEE. Trimming cost V 5 bases and J 1 base, with 11 bases left between them. This CDR3 contains 14 residues. CDR3 DNA sequence: TGTGCCAGCAGACAAGGACGGGGCACAGATACGCAGTATTTT. This encodes CASRQGRGTDTQYF. The full variable domain, completed using reference TRBV5-6 and TRBJ2-3, is DAGVTQSPTHLIKTRGQQVTLRCSPKSGHDTVSWYQQALGQGPQFIFQYYEEEERQRGNFPDRFSGHQFPNYSSELNVNALLLGDSALYLCASRQGRGTDTQYFGPGTRLTVL.

This chain links TRBV6-5 with TRBJ1-5, with 8 bases that match TRBD1. Trimming at V came to 6 bases and at J to 2 bases, leaving 6 bases not matched to a gene. Germline V gene data show CDR1 as MNHEY and CDR2 as SVGAGI. The CDR3 contains 15 residues. The CDR3 region is CASRSTGAGNQPQHF. As DNA, the CDR3 is TGTGCCAGCAGATCGACAGGGGCGGGCAATCAGCCCCAGCATTTT.

The chain combines TRBV6-5 with TRBJ2-5; the D call may be TRBD1 or TRBD2 (5 bases each). Looked up from germline, CDR1 is MNHEY and CDR2 is SVGAGI. The CDR3 runs to 13 residues. Between the trimmed V and J ends, which lost 11 bases and 9 bases, there was a span of 22 bases. The CDR3 DNA reads as TGTGCCGGACACCCGGGGCTAGATTGGCCCCAGTACTTC. Its translation is CAGHPGLDWPQYF.

V gene TRBV7-9 combines with J gene TRBJ1-1; D not certain. Germline V gene data show CDR1 as SEHNR and CDR2 as FQNEAQ (reference sequence). The CDR3 runs to 14 residues. V lost 2 bases to trimming and J lost 3 bases, with 10 bases between them. CDR3 DNA sequence: TGTGCCAGCAGCTTACCCGTTGCGGACACTGAAGCTTTCTTT. It translates to CASSLPVADTEAFF.